This TCR beta chain is drawn from a study of shared clonotypes between healthy human individuals. The V gene's germline CDR1 is SEHNR and CDR2 FQNEAQ (reference sequence). The CDR3 extends over 14 amino acids. V gave up 1 base and J gave up 4 bases, with 10 bases separating them. With regard to this clone: The antigen is undetermined.

Deep-level settings were used for running the assay. It was across several immunoSEQ plates that each subset's genomic DNA was evenly split. Sequencing was performed with immunoSEQ multiplex PCR; in TCRdb, only in-frame clones are kept and a portion is missing. The sample shows about 480,000 clones, more than 65% of them seen only once. Overall study findings and caveats: Sampling used blood alone; tissue repertoires probably differ.

The TCR comes from a woman between 35 and 50 years old in good health. Some clones in this sample may be carry-over from other donors' samples. The source material was PBMCs. The genes are TRBV7-9 and TRBJ1-2; maybe TRBD1 (5 bases). CDR3 loop: CASSLGGIGYGYTF. The CDR3 DNA follows: TGTGCCAGCAGCTTAGGGGGCATCGGCTATGGCTACACCTTC.